This entry lists 25 T cell receptor beta chains sequenced from one sample in a study of post-analysis software for immune sequencing data (dated by TCRdb to the mid-2010s). The library was generated by PCR. Sequencer: Illumina HiSeq 2500. To reduce PCR and sequencing biases, unique molecular identifiers were incorporated into the TCR beta cDNA libraries. TCRdb ran its own pipeline on the public reads, namely fastp trimming at Q25 and MiXCR clone calling, and kept in-frame beta chains. Identical CDR3 proteins give one entry, which carries the most common genes and DNA. In all, the sample holds 740,000 or so distinct CDR3 sequences, and approximately 57% of those were seen once. Together, the top ten hold roughly 4.4% of the sample. Results the study describes overall, beyond this receptor: Significantly higher frequencies in patients than in controls were found for several TRBV segments, including TRBV5-6, TRBV5-1 and TRBV20-1.

These receptors are not linked to any known antigen. The specimen sequenced was blood. The receptors originated from a girl aged 5 to 17 with multiple sclerosis.

The chain uses TRBV6-1 and TRBJ1-2; D remains ambiguous. In germline, CDR1 is MNHNS, CDR2 SASEGT. The CDR3 spans 14 residues. V shed 2 bases and J shed 1 base, with 8 bases lying between them. As DNA, the CDR3 is TGTGCCAGCAGTGAACTCCCGGGTAACTATGGCTACACCTTC. Protein: CASSELPGNYGYTF.

The gene calls are TRBV29-1 and TRBJ2-3; TRBD2 aligns across 9 bases. The CDR3 runs to 14 residues. V gave up 4 bases and J gave up 2 bases; unmatched junction bases: 4. The germline CDR1 and CDR2 sequences are SQVTM and ANQGSEA. The CDR3 loop reads CSVVAGDNTDTQYF. The CDR3 nucleotides are TGCAGCGTTGTAGCGGGAGACAACACAGATACGCAGTATTTT.

The chain uses TRBV6-5 and TRBJ2-1; D is perhaps TRBD2 (5 bases). This CDR3 has 13 amino acids. The V gene's germline CDR1 is MNHEY and CDR2 SVGAGI. V lost 5 bases and J 5 bases, leaving 10 bases between the germline ends. This CDR3 reads CASSKASHNEQFF. The CDR3 coding sequence is TGTGCCAGCAGTAAGGCTAGCCACAATGAGCAGTTCTTC.

The V gene is TRBV15, the J gene TRBJ2-7, with D maybe TRBD2 (5 bases). Deletions cut 0 bases from V and 3 bases from J, with 12 bases between. The CDR3 has 15 residues. The V gene's germline CDR1 is LNHNV and CDR2 YYDKDF (reference sequence). Written as DNA, the CDR3 is TGTGCCACCAGCAGAGAACGAGGGCAGGTCTACGAGCAGTACTTC. This gives the protein CATSRERGQVYEQYF.

This clonotype has more than one count but fewer than ten. The genes are TRBV4-1 and TRBJ2-7; tentative D call: TRBD1 (6 bases). This CDR3 is built from 14 residues. V was clipped by 5 bases and J by 2 bases, with 13 bases between them. Germline values: CDR1 MGHRA, CDR2 YSYEKL. Written as DNA, the CDR3 is TGCGCCAGCAGCTTCCGGGACACTACCTACGAGCAGTACTTC. Its translation: CASSFRDTTYEQYF.

This clonotype has just a few counts. J is TRBJ1-2 and V is TRBV5-1, with D perhaps matching TRBD1 (5 bases). Germline V gene sequence: CDR1 SGHRS, CDR2 YFSETQ. V was trimmed by 4 bases and J by 4 bases, leaving 11 bases between them. This CDR3 is 13 amino acids long. For the CDR3, the DNA is TGCGCCAGCAGCCAAAAAGGGACCTATGGCTACACCTTC. Translating it yields CASSQKGTYGYTF.

There are many counts of this clonotype. This chain links TRBV4-1 with TRBJ2-7, with D perhaps TRBD2 (6 bases). The CDR3 length is 14 residues. Per the germline V gene, CDR1 is MGHRA and CDR2 is YSYEKL. V lost 4 bases to trimming and J lost 2 bases, with 12 bases between them. CDR3 coding DNA: TGCGCCAGCAGCCCCCGACTAGAAGCCTACGAGCAGTACTTC. Its protein is CASSPRLEAYEQYF.

V is TRBV29-1 and J is TRBJ2-5, with 12 bases matching TRBD2. CDR3 size: 14 residues. With V trimmed by 2 bases and J by 4 bases, 2 bases remained unmatched. Per germline, CDR1 SQVTM and CDR2 ANQGSEA. The CDR3, as DNA: TGCAGCGTTGAACTAGCGGGGGGGCGAGAGACCCAGTACTTC. This gives the protein CSVELAGGRETQYF.

This clonotype has only a few counts. This chain links TRBV7-6 with TRBJ2-5; tentatively, D is TRBD1 (6 bases). This CDR3 has 17 residues. Trimming took off 1 base at V and 0 bases at J, with 15 bases between the two ends. Per germline, CDR1 SGHVS and CDR2 FNYEAQ. The chain's CDR3 is CASSLDLPGTHQETQYF. CDR3 in DNA: TGTGCCAGCAGCTTAGATCTCCCCGGGACACACCAAGAGACCCAGTACTTC.

V and J are TRBV6-4 and TRBJ2-3; 7 bases align to TRBD1. This CDR3 is built from 15 residues. J gave up 4 bases and V 3 bases, and 7 bases lay outside the gene matches. Germline loops: CDR1 MRHNA, CDR2 SNTAGT. For the CDR3, the DNA is TGTGCCAGCAGTGATACGACAGGGATCGCAGATACGCAGTATTTT. It encodes CASSDTTGIADTQYF.

The J gene is TRBJ1-1, the V gene TRBV29-1, with D hard to call. Germline-derived CDR1 and CDR2 are SQVTM and ANQGSEA. V was clipped by 7 bases and J by 3 bases, with 9 bases between them. This CDR3 comprises 11 residues. CDR3 nucleotides: TGCAGCGCTGCCGTGGACACTGAAGCTTTCTTT. Its protein is CSAAVDTEAFF.

The V gene is TRBV5-1, the J gene TRBJ1-4; 7 nucleotides align to TRBD1. J was trimmed by 9 bases and V by 4 bases; bases with no gene match: 6. This CDR3 has 13 residues. Germline-derived CDR1 and CDR2 are SGHRS and YFSETQ. CDR3 in amino acids: CASSPGDSQKLFF. Here the CDR3 DNA reads TGCGCCAGCAGCCCCGGGGACAGCCAAAAACTGTTTTTT.

CDR3 protein: CSVLGFQTKETQYF. CDR3 nucleotides: TGCAGCGTCCTGGGGTTTCAGACTAAAGAGACCCAGTACTTC. J is TRBJ2-5 and V is TRBV29-1; a weak D match, TRBD2 (5 bases). Trimming stripped 6 bases from V and 3 bases from J, with 17 bases between. CDR3 length equals 14 residues. Germline loops: CDR1 SQVTM, CDR2 ANQGSEA.

This chain links TRBV9 with TRBJ2-5; possibly TRBD1 for D (6 bases). Trimming stripped 0 bases from V and 7 bases from J, with 13 bases between. The CDR3 totals 14 residues. Germline CDR1 is SGDLS and CDR2 is YYNGEE. As DNA, the CDR3 is TGTGCCAGCAGCGTAGCAGGGGTCGAGGTGACCCAGTACTTC. It is translated as CASSVAGVEVTQYF.

V gene TRBV15 combines with J gene TRBJ2-7; 9 nucleotides match TRBD1. Germline values: CDR1 LNHNV, CDR2 YYDKDF (reference sequence). There are 17 residues in the CDR3. V shed 2 bases and J 3 bases; nucleotides not matched to a gene: 11. CDR3 nucleotide sequence: TGTGCCACCAGCAGAAACCGGGGAGGGACAGGGATCTACGAGCAGTACTTC. Its protein product is CATSRNRGGTGIYEQYF.

CDR3 nucleotide sequence: TGTGCCAGCAGCTTGGATACCTATGGCTACACCTTC. Encoded protein: CASSLDTYGYTF. The chain carries TRBV5-5 and TRBJ1-2; no firm D call. Trimming removed 0 bases at V and 4 bases at J, with 4 bases between. The CDR3 has 12 residues. Looked up from germline, CDR1 is SGHKS and CDR2 is YYEKEE (reference sequence).

The gene calls are TRBV6-1 and TRBJ1-5; D may be TRBD1 (6 bases). The V and J ends lost 4 bases and 3 bases respectively, with 10 bases between them. CDR1 is MNHNS, CDR2 SASEGT, per germline. CDR3 length: 14 residues. The CDR3 region has the DNA TGTGCCAGCAGTGCACAGGGCATCAATCAGCCCCAGCATTTT. Its protein product is CASSAQGINQPQHF.

This chain links TRBV30 with TRBJ2-6; 8 positions match TRBD2. Unmatched junction bases numbered 12, after V lost 2 bases and J lost 6 bases. The germline V gene encodes CDR1 GTSNPN and CDR2 SVGIG (reference sequence). The CDR3 covers 17 residues. CDR3 bases: TGTGCCTGGAGTAAGTGGCGGGGGGACCGATTGGCCAACGTCCTGACTTTC. Its translation is CAWSKWRGDRLANVLTF.

The CDR3 DNA reads TGTGCCAGCAGCCACCCTGGGACTAGCGGGAGCTCCTACAATGAGCAGTTCTTC. Protein product: CASSHPGTSGSSYNEQFF. V usage is TRBV12-3 or TRBV12-4 and J usage is TRBJ2-1; 14 bases map to TRBD2. The CDR3 totals 18 residues. V was pared by 6 bases and J by 0 bases, with 7 bases of the junction left unmatched.

This clonotype was found a few times. J is TRBJ2-5 and V is TRBV5-6; a weak D match, TRBD2 (5 bases). The CDR3 has 16 amino acids. Per germline, CDR1 SGHDT and CDR2 YYEEEE. V lost 6 bases and J 5 bases, leaving 23 bases between the germline ends. The CDR3 DNA is TGTGCCAGCATCTCGGTTAGCCCGGGGTTGCGGGAGACCCAGTACTTC. This gives the protein CASISVSPGLRETQYF.

This rearrangement joins TRBV20-1 to TRBJ1-2; 10 bases align to TRBD1. The CDR3 sequence is 16 residues long. Germline lookup yields CDR1 DFQATT and CDR2 SNEGSKA (reference sequence). J was trimmed by 3 bases and V by 3 bases; bases with no gene match: 10. The CDR3 bases are TGCAGTGCTAGCCCAACCAGGGACAGGGGACACTATGGCTACACCTTC. Amino acids: CSASPTRDRGHYGYTF.

The chain uses TRBV20-1 and TRBJ1-5, with 7 bases identical to TRBD1. The germline V gene has CDR1 DFQATT and CDR2 SNEGSKA (reference sequence). The V gene end was trimmed by 3 bases and the J gene end by 9 bases; junction bases not matched to a gene: 14. This CDR3 has 15 residues. The CDR3 nucleotides read TGCAGTGCTAGGCTCTTCGGGGACAGCGGGGCGCCCCAGCATTTT. It encodes CSARLFGDSGAPQHF.

The rearrangement joins TRBV4-1 to TRBJ2-7; a weak D match, TRBD1 (5 bases). The CDR3 has 17 residues. Germline V gene data show CDR1 as MGHRA and CDR2 as YSYEKL. V was trimmed by 0 bases and J by 6 bases, leaving 21 bases between them. CDR3 loop: CASSQEVQGIKGAEQYF. CDR3 coding DNA: TGCGCCAGCAGCCAAGAAGTCCAGGGAATAAAAGGAGCCGAGCAGTACTTC.

The CDR3 protein is CASTSGTSANNEQFF. In DNA, the CDR3 is TGTGCCAGCACTTCCGGGACTAGCGCTAACAATGAGCAGTTCTTC. The rearrangement links TRBV3-1 to TRBJ2-1; 10 bases agree with TRBD2. After removal of 7 bases from V and 5 bases from J, the junction contained 8 bases not matched to a gene. This CDR3 is built from 15 residues. Germline lookup yields CDR1 LGHDT and CDR2 YNNKEL (reference sequence).

The chain joins TRBV11-2 to TRBJ1-5; TRBD1 aligns across 9 bases. Trimming at V came to 4 bases and at J to 6 bases, leaving 7 bases not matched to a gene. The CDR3 contains 15 residues. Germline CDR1 reads SGHAT; CDR2 reads FQNNGV. CDR3 amino acids: CASSSLQGAGQPQHF. CDR3 coding DNA: TGTGCCAGCAGCTCACTACAGGGGGCTGGTCAGCCCCAGCATTTT.